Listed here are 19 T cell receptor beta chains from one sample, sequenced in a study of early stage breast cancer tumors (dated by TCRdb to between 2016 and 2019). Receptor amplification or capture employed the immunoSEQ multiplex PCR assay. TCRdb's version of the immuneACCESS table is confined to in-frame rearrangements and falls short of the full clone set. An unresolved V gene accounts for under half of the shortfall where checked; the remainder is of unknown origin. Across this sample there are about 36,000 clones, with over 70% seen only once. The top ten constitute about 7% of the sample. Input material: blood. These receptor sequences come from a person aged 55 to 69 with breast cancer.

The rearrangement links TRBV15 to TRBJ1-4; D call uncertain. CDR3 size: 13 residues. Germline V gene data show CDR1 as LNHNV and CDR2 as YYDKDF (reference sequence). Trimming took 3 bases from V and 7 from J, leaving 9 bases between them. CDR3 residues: CATSRDAGEKLFF. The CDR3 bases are TGTGCCACCAGCAGGGACGCAGGTGAAAAACTGTTTTTT.

The CDR3 sequence: CASSWGGGPSFRQEKLFF. CDR3 nucleotide sequence: TGTGCCAGCAGCTGGGGGGGCGGACCCTCTTTTCGCCAGGAAAAACTGTTTTTT. The chain recombines TRBV7-2 with TRBJ1-4; D perhaps matches TRBD1 (6 bases). The CDR3 is 18 residues long. Trimming took off 4 bases at V and 8 bases at J, with 26 bases between the two ends. Germline V CDR1 and CDR2: SGHTA, FQGNSA.

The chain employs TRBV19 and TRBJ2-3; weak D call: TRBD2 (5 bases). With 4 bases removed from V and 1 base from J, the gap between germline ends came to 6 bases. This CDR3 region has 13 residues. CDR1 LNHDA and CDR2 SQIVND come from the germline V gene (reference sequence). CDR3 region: CASSRGGTDTQYF. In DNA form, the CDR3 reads TGTGCCAGTAGTAGGGGAGGCACAGATACGCAGTATTTT.

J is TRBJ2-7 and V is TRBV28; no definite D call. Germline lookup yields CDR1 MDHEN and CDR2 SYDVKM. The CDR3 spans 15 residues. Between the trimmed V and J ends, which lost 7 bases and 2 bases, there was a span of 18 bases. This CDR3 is CASTTPYPRPYEQYF. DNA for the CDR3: TGTGCCAGCACTACCCCCTATCCTCGCCCCTACGAGCAGTACTTC.

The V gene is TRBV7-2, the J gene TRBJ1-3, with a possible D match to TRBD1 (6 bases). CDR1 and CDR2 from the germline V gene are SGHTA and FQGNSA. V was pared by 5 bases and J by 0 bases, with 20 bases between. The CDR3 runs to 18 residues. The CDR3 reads CASSTRGTLQSSGNTIYF. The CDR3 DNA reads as TGTGCCAGCAGCACGAGGGGGACTCTCCAGAGCTCTGGAAACACCATATATTTT.

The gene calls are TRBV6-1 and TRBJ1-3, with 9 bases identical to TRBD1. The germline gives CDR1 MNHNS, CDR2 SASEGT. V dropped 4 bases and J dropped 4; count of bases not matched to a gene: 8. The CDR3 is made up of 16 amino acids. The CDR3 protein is CASSGSGTGRGNTIYF. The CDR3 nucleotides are TGTGCCAGCAGTGGCTCCGGGACAGGGCGAGGAAACACCATATATTTT.

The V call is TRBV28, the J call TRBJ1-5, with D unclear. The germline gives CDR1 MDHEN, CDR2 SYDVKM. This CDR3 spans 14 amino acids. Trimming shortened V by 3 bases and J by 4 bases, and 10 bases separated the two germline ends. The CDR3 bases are TGTGCCAGCAGTTTCCTAGGTAAAAATCAGCCCCAGCATTTT. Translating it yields CASSFLGKNQPQHF.

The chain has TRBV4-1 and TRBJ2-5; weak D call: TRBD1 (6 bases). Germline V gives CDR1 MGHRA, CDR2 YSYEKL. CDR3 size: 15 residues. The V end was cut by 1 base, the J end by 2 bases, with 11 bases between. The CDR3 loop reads CASSQAGHGQETQYF. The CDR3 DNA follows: TGCGCCAGCAGCCAAGCGGGACACGGTCAAGAGACCCAGTACTTC.

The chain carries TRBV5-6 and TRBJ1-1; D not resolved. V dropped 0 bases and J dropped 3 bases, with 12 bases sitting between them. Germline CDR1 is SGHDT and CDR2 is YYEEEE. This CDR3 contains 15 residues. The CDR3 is CASSLAAGTYTEAFF. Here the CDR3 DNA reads TGTGCCAGCAGCTTGGCCGCAGGAACTTACACTGAAGCTTTCTTT. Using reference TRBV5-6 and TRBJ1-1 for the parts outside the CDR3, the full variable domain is DAGVTQSPTHLIKTRGQQVTLRCSPKSGHDTVSWYQQALGQGPQFIFQYYEEEERQRGNFPDRFSGHQFPNYSSELNVNALLLGDSALYLCASSLAAGTYTEAFFGQGTRLTVV.

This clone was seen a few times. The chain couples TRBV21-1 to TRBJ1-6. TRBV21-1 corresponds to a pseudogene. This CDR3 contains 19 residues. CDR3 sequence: CASSSTGRGRCSYNSPLHF. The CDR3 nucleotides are TGTGCCAGCAGCTCCACAGGGAGAGGGAGGTGTTCCTATAATTCACCCCTCCACTTT.

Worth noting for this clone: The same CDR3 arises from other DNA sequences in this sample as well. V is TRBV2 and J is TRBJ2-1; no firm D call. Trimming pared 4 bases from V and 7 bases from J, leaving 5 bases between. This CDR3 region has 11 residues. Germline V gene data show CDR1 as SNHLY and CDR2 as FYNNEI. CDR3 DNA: TGTGCCAGCAGTGGTTATAATGAGCAGTTCTTC. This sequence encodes CASSGYNEQFF.

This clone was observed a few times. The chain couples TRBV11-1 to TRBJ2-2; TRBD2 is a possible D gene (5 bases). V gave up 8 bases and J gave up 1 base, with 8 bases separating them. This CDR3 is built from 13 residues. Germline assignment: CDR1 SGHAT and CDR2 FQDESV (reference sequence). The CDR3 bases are TGTGCCAGCTCTAGCCTGAACACCGGGGAGCTGTTTTTT. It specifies CASSSLNTGELFF.

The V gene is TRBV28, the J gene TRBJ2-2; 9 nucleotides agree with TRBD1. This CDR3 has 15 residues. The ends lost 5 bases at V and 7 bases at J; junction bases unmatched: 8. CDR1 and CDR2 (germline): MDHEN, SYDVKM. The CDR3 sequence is CASSTGQGRVGELFF. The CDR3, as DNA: TGTGCCAGCAGTACCGGACAGGGGAGGGTCGGGGAGCTGTTTTTT.

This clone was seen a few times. DNA of the CDR3: TGCGCCAGCAGCTTGGGGCCGGGTGGCGGCTACACCTTC. Translated, it gives CASSLGPGGGYTF. The chain employs TRBV5-1 and TRBJ1-2; no definite D call. The CDR3 spans 13 residues. Germline CDR1 SGHRS, CDR2 YFSETQ. Trimming removed 0 bases from V and 8 bases from J, with 11 bases in between. The variable domain in full, with the rest retrieved from reference TRBV5-1 and TRBJ1-2, is KAGVTQTPRYLIKTRGQQVTLSCSPISGHRSVSWYQQTPGQGLQFLFEYFSETQRNKGNFPGRFSGRQFSNSRSEMNVSTLELGDSALYLCASSLGPGGGYTFGSGTRLTVV.

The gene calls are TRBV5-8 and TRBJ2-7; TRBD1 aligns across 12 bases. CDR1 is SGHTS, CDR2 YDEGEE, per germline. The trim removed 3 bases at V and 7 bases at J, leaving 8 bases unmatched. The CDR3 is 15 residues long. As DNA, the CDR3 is TGTGCCAGCAGCTCTAACGCGGGACAGGGGGCGGAGCAGTACTTC. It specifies CASSSNAGQGAEQYF.

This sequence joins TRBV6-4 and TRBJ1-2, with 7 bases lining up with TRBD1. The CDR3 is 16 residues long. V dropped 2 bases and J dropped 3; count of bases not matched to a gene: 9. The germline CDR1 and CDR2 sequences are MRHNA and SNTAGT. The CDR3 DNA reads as TGTGCCAGCAGTGACACTCCACAGGGGCTCTACTATGGCTACACCTTC. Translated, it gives CASSDTPQGLYYGYTF.

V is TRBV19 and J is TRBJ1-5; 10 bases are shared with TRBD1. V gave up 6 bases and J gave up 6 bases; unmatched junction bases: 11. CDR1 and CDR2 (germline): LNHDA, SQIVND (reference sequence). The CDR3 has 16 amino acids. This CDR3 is CASRNTGTGETQPQHF. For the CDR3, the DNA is TGTGCCAGTAGGAACACCGGGACAGGGGAAACTCAGCCCCAGCATTTT.

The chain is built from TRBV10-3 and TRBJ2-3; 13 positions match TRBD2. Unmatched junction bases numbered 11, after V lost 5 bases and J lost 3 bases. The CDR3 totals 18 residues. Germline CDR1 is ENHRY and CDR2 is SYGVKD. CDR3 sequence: CAISSGLAGDWGTDTQYF. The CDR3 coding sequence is TGTGCCATCAGTTCCGGACTAGCGGGAGATTGGGGGACAGATACGCAGTATTTT.

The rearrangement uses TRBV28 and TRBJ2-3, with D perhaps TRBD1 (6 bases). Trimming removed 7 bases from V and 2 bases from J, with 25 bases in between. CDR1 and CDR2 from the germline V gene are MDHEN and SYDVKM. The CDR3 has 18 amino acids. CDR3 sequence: CASTPRYYRDKYTDTQYF. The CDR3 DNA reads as TGTGCCAGCACCCCACGATATTACCGGGACAAATACACAGATACGCAGTATTTT.